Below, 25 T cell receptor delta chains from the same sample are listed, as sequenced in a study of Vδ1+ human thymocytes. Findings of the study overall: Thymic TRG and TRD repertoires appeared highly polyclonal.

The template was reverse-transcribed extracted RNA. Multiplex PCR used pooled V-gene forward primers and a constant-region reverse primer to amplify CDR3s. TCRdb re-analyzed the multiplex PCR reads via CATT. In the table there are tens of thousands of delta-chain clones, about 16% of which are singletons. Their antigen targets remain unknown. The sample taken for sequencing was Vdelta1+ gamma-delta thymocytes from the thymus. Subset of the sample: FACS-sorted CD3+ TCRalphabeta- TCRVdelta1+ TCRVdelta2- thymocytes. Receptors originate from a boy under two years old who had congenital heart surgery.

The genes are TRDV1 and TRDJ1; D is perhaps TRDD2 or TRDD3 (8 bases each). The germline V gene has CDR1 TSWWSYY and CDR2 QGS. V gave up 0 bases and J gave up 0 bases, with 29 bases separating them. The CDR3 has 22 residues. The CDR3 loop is CALGELPLPTRCGGSNTDKLIF. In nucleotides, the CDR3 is TGTGCTCTTGGGGAACTACCGCTTCCTACGAGATGTGGGGGATCTAACACCGATAAACTCATCTTT.

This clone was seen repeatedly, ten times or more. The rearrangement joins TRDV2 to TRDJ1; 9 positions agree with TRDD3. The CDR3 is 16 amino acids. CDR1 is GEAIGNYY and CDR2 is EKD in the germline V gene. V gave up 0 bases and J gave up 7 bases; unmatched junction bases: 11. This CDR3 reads CACDTRDWGYAPKLIF. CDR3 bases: TGTGCCTGTGACACCCGGGACTGGGGATACGCCCCTAAACTCATCTTT.

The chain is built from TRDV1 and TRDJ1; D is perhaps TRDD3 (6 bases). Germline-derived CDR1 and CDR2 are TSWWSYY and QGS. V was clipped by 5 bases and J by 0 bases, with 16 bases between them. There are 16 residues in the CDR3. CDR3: CALGLPRGTHTDKLIF. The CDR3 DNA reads TGTGCTCTTGGGCTACCTAGGGGGACACACACCGATAAACTCATCTTT.

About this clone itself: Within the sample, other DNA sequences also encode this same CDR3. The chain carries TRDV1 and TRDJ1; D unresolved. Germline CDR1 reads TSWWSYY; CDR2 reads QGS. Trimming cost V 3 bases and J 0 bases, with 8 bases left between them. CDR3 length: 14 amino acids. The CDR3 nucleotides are TGTGCTCTTGGGGACCCGACGTACACCGATAAACTCATCTTT. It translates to CALGDPTYTDKLIF.

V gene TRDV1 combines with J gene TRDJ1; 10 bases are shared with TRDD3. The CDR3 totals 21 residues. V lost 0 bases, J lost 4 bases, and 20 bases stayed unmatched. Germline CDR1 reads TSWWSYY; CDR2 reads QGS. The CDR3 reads CALGELKQLPRTGGLGDKLIF. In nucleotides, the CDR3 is TGTGCTCTTGGGGAACTGAAACAACTTCCTCGTACTGGGGGATTAGGCGATAAACTCATCTTT.

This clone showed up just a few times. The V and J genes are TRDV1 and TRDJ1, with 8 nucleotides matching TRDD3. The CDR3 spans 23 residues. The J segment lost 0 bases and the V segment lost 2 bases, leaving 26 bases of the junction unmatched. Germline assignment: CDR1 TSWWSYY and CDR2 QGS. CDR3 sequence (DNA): TGTGCTCTTGGGGAAAAACGTCTTCTTACTGGGGGGATAAGTCGAAGGTACACCGATAAACTCATCTTT. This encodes CALGEKRLLTGGISRRYTDKLIF.

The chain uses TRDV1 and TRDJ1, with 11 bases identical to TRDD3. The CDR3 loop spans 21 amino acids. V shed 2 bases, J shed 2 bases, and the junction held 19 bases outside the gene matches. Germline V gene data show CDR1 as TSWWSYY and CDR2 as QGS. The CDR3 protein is CALGENTFSRTGGYKTDKLIF. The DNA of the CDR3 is TGTGCTCTTGGGGAAAATACCTTCTCCCGTACTGGGGGATATAAAACCGATAAACTCATCTTT.

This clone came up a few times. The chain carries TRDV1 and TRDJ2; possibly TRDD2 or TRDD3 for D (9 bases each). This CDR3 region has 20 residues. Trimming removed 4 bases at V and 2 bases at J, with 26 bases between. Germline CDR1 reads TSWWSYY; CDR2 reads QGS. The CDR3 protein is CALGAPPSYEGGYLTAQLFF. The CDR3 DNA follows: TGTGCTCTTGGGGCTCCACCTTCCTACGAAGGGGGATACTTGACAGCACAACTCTTCTTT.

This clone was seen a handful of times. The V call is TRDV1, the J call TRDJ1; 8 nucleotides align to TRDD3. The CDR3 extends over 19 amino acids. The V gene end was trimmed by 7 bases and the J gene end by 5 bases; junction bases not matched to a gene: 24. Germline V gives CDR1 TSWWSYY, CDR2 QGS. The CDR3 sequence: CALVVGLGKLGASLDKLIF. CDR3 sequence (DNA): TGTGCTCTTGTTGTTGGATTGGGGAAACTGGGGGCTAGCCTGGATAAACTCATCTTT.

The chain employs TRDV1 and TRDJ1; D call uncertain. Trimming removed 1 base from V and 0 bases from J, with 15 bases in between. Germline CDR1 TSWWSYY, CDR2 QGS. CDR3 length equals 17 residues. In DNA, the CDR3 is TGTGCTCTTGGGGAACCCACCCCCAGAAGGAACACCGATAAACTCATCTTT. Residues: CALGEPTPRRNTDKLIF.

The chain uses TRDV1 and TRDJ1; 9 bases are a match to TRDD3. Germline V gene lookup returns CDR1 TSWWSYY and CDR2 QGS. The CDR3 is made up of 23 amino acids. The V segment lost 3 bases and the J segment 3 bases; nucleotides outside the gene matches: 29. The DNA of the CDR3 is TGTGCTCTTGGGGACAACACCTACCCCCTTACGCATGTGGGGGATAAAAAGGCCGATAAACTCATCTTT. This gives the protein CALGDNTYPLTHVGDKKADKLIF.

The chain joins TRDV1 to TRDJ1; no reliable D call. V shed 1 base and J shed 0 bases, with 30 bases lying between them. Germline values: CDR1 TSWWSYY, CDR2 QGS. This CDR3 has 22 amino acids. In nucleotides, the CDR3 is TGTGCTCTTGGGGAACACATCCCTGGTCGGGTCCCCTGCGACCCGTACACCGATAAACTCATCTTT. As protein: CALGEHIPGRVPCDPYTDKLIF.

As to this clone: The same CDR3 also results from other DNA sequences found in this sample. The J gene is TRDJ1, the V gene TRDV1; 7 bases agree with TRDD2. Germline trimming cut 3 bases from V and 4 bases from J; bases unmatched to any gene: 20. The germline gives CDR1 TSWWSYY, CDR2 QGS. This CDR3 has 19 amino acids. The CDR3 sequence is CALGEARYLPRVYRDKLIF. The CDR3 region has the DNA TGTGCTCTTGGGGAGGCCCGTTACCTTCCTCGGGTTTACCGCGATAAACTCATCTTT.

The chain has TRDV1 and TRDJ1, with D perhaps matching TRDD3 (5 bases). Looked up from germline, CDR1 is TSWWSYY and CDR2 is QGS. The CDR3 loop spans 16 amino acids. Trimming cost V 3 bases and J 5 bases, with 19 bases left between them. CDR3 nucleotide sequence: TGTGCTCTTGGGGATCAACAAGTGGGGAATATGGATAAACTCATCTTT. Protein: CALGDQQVGNMDKLIF.

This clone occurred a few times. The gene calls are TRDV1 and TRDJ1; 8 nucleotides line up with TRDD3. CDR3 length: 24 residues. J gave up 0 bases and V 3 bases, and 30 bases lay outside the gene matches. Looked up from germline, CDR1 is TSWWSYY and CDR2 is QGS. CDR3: CALGDPSFSSVPFTGDTYTDKLIF. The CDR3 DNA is TGTGCTCTTGGGGACCCCTCCTTCTCCTCAGTCCCGTTTACTGGGGATACATACACCGATAAACTCATCTTT.

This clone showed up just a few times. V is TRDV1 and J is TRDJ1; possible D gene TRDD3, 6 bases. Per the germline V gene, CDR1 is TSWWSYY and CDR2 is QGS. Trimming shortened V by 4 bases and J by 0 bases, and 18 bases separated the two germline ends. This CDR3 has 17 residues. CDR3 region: CALGGSPLWGDTDKLIF. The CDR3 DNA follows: TGTGCTCTTGGGGGGTCCCCGTTATGGGGGGACACCGATAAACTCATCTTT.

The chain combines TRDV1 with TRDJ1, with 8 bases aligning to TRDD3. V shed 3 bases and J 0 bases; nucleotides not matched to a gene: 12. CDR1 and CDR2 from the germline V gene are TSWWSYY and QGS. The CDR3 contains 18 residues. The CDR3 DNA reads TGTGCTCTTGGGGACTCCCACTATGGGGGATCTGACACCGATAAACTCATCTTT. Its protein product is CALGDSHYGGSDTDKLIF.

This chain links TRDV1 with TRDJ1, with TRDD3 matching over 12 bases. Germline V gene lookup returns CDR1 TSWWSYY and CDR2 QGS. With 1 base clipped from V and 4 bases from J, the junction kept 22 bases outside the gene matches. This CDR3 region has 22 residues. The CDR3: CALGEPLLRRTGGYPFGDKLIF. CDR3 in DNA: TGTGCTCTTGGGGAACCCCTCCTACGTCGTACTGGGGGATACCCATTTGGCGATAAACTCATCTTT.

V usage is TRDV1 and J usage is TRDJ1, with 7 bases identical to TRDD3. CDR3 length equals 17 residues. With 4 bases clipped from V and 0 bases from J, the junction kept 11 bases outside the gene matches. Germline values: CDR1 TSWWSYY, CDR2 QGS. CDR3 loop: CALGAQLGIPYTDKLIF. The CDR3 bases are TGTGCTCTTGGGGCGCAACTGGGGATTCCGTACACCGATAAACTCATCTTT.

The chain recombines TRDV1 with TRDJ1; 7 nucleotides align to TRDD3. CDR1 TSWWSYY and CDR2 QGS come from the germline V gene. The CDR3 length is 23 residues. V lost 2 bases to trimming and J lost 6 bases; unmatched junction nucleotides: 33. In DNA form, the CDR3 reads TGTGCTCTTGGGGAAAGTCGAACAAGTCTCCGTCTACCTGGCGTACTGGGGTCGAATAAACTCATCTTT. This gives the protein CALGESRTSLRLPGVLGSNKLIF.

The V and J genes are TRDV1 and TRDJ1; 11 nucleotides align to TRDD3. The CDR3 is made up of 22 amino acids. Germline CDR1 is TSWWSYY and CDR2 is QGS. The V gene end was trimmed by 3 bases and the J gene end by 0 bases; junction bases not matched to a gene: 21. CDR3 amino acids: CALGDPGPTLVLGDRYTDKLIF. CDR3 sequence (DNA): TGTGCTCTTGGGGACCCCGGGCCCACCCTTGTACTGGGGGATAGATACACCGATAAACTCATCTTT.

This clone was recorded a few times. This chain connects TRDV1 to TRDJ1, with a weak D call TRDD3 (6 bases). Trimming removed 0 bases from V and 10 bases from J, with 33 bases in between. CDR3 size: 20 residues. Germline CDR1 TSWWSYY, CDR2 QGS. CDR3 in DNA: TGTGCTCTTGGGGAACTAGAAGGATTACGAGGCTGGGGTTCTTCCAGCAGACTCATCTTT. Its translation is CALGELEGLRGWGSSSRLIF.

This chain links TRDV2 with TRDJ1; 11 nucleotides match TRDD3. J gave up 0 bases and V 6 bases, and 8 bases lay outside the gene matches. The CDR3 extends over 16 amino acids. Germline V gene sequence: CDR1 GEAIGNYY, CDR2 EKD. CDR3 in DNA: TGTGCCTGTTTACTGGGGGATAGATCGTACACCGATAAACTCATCTTT. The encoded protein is CACLLGDRSYTDKLIF.

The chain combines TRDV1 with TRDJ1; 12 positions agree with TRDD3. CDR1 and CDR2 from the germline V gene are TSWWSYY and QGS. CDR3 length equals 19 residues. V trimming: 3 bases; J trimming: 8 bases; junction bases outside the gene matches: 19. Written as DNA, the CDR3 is TGTGCTCTTGGGGACTTTCCTACGGTTACTGGGGGATACAAGAGGAAACTCATCTTT. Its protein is CALGDFPTVTGGYKRKLIF.

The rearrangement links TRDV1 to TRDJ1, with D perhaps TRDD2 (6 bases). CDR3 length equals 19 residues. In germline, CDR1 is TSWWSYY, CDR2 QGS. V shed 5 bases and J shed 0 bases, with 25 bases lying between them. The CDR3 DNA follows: TGTGCTCTTGGGCCCTCGCTCCTTCCCATGTTTATAGACACCGATAAACTCATCTTT. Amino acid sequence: CALGPSLLPMFIDTDKLIF.